These 26 T cell receptor beta chains came from one sample sequenced in a study of patients and donors after allogeneic stem cell transplantation (dated by TCRdb to the early 2020s). Libraries were constructed by RT-PCR. The instrument given in TCRdb is NextSeq 550. TCRdb's own reprocessing of the public reads used fastp at Q25 and MiXCR and kept productive beta chains. Duplicate CDR3 protein sequences are folded into a single record with the most common DNA and genes. The sample table contains over 400,000 distinct CDR3 sequences; only one count was recorded for 16% of them. The ten top clones hold 6% to 8% of the sample. Sequenced material: blood, either unsorted or a sorted T cell fraction (not recorded which). Receptors were obtained from a human donor who was either an allogeneic HSCT recipient or a stem cell or donor lymphocyte infusion donor (not recorded which). It is not recorded whose cells these are; they may come from a transplant donor.

The V gene is TRBV6-1, the J gene TRBJ2-3, with a weak D call TRBD2 (5 bases). The CDR3 contains 15 residues. Germline CDR1 and CDR2: MNHNS and SASEGT. V was cut by 8 bases and J by 0 bases, with 15 bases left in between. CDR3 sequence (DNA): TGTGCCAGCGGGTACCAACGGACTAGCACAGATACGCAGTATTTT. This gives the protein CASGYQRTSTDTQYF.

The chain links TRBV5-1 to TRBJ2-3; 14 positions match TRBD2. The CDR3 contains 18 residues. V was pared by 0 bases and J by 1 base, with 4 bases of the junction left unmatched. Per the germline V gene, CDR1 is SGHRS and CDR2 is YFSETQ. The CDR3 coding sequence is TGCGCCAGCAGCTTGGATCCGGGACTAGCGGGGGGCACAGATACGCAGTATTTT. This translates into CASSLDPGLAGGTDTQYF.

There are many counts of this clonotype. The chain is built from TRBV20-1 and TRBJ2-3, with TRBD2 as a possible D gene (7 bases). V shed 6 bases and J shed 0 bases, with 22 bases lying between them. There are 17 residues in the CDR3. Germline assignment: CDR1 DFQATT and CDR2 SNEGSKA (reference sequence). The CDR3, as DNA: TGCAGTGCGAGGCTTCGCGGGGGCAGACCTAGCACAGATACGCAGTATTTT. It is translated as CSARLRGGRPSTDTQYF.

This clonotype was seen a few times. This chain uses TRBV7-3 with TRBJ2-7; TRBD2 might be the D (6 bases). Germline loops: CDR1 SGHTA, CDR2 FQGTGA. The CDR3 extends over 15 amino acids. The V end lost 4 bases, the J end lost 2 bases, and 15 bases lay between the germline ends. The CDR3 region has the DNA TGTGCCAGCAGCTCCCCGGGACTGATGACCTACGAGCAGTACTTC. Encoded protein: CASSSPGLMTYEQYF.

This clonotype was found a few times. This rearrangement joins TRBV3-1 to TRBJ2-7, with D perhaps TRBD1 or TRBD2 (5 bases each). The V and J ends lost 4 bases and 1 base respectively, with 17 bases between them. The CDR3 runs 16 residues. The germline V gene has CDR1 LGHDT and CDR2 YNNKEL (reference sequence). In DNA, the CDR3 is TGTGCCAGCAGCCCCCGTCGGGGCCCTATATCCTACGAGCAGTACTTC. This sequence encodes CASSPRRGPISYEQYF.

This clonotype came up a few times. The chain combines TRBV30 with TRBJ1-5; 9 positions match TRBD1. V dropped 2 bases and J dropped 6; count of bases not matched to a gene: 5. CDR3 length equals 14 residues. Germline assignment: CDR1 GTSNPN and CDR2 SVGIG (reference sequence). This CDR3 is CAWSSGTGRQPQHF. The CDR3 DNA reads TGTGCCTGGAGTTCCGGGACAGGGCGTCAGCCCCAGCATTTT.

This clonotype has a handful of counts. This sequence joins TRBV4-3 and TRBJ2-3, with a weak D call TRBD2 (6 bases). The germline V gene has CDR1 LGHNA and CDR2 YSLEER. V was shortened by 0 bases and J by 9 bases, with 16 bases between the two germline ends. The CDR3 consists of 15 residues. The CDR3 is CASSQDPGAGLTQYF. The CDR3 DNA follows: TGCGCCAGCAGCCAAGATCCGGGAGCAGGGCTCACGCAGTATTTT.

V and J are TRBV12-3 or TRBV12-4 and TRBJ1-1; no clear D gene. This CDR3 is built from 14 residues. Trimming pared 6 bases from V and 3 bases from J, leaving 14 bases between. In nucleotides, the CDR3 is TGTGCCAGCAGCCACGAACGGATCGACACTGAAGCTTTCTTT. Its protein product is CASSHERIDTEAFF.

The V and J genes are TRBV5-1 and TRBJ2-3; D perhaps matches TRBD1 (6 bases). The CDR3 consists of 14 residues. V lost 3 bases and J lost 2, with 10 bases in between. The V gene's germline CDR1 is SGHRS and CDR2 YFSETQ. The CDR3 region has the DNA TGCGCCAGCAGCTCGGACAGTCTCACAGATACGCAGTATTTT. Protein: CASSSDSLTDTQYF.

The rearrangement links TRBV4-1 to TRBJ1-5; D call uncertain. This CDR3 contains 14 residues. V lost 0 bases to trimming and J lost 4 bases, with 7 bases between them. Germline V gene data show CDR1 as MGHRA and CDR2 as YSYEKL. The DNA for the CDR3 is TGCGCCAGCAGCCAAGAGCAACGTAATCAGCCCCAGCATTTT. This codes for CASSQEQRNQPQHF.

This clonotype was picked up a small number of times. The V gene is TRBV7-3, the J gene TRBJ2-2; D gene unclear. CDR1 is SGHTA, CDR2 FQGTGA, per germline. The CDR3 has 14 amino acids. V lost 0 bases, J lost 5 bases, and 7 bases lay in between. The CDR3 DNA follows: TGTGCCAGCAGCTTAACACCTTGGACCGGGGAGCTGTTTTTT. Translation: CASSLTPWTGELFF.

At least ten counts were recorded for this clonotype. The rearrangement links TRBV24-1 to TRBJ2-1; TRBD1 is a possible D gene (6 bases). The CDR3 totals 15 residues. The V and J ends lost 3 bases and 10 bases respectively, with 18 bases between them. The germline V gene encodes CDR1 KGHDR and CDR2 SFDVKD. The CDR3 DNA sequence: TGTGCCACCAGTGATACCACCCTACAGGGTTTGGAGCAGTTCTTC. Translation: CATSDTTLQGLEQFF.

This rearrangement joins TRBV5-1 to TRBJ2-4, with D unclear. With 1 base removed from V and 4 bases from J, the gap between germline ends came to 6 bases. CDR1 is SGHRS, CDR2 YFSETQ, per germline. The CDR3 is made up of 13 amino acids. The CDR3 nucleotides read TGCGCCAGCAGCTTGTTCGGGAAAAACATTCAGTACTTC. Protein: CASSLFGKNIQYF.

V and J are TRBV5-5 and TRBJ2-7, with D unresolved. CDR1 and CDR2 from the germline V gene are SGHKS and YYEKEE (reference sequence). This CDR3 has 13 residues. Between the trimmed V and J ends, which lost 4 bases and 2 bases, there was a span of 10 bases. This CDR3 is CASSLGSPYEQYF. The CDR3, as DNA: TGTGCCAGCAGCCTGGGTTCCCCCTACGAGCAGTACTTC.

The table lists this clonotype with many counts. The chain couples TRBV29-1 to TRBJ1-4; D call uncertain. The CDR3 loop spans 11 amino acids. Germline loops: CDR1 SQVTM, CDR2 ANQGSEA. The CDR3 sequence is CSGSVGKKLFF. CDR3 nucleotides: TGCAGTGGGAGCGTCGGAAAAAAACTGTTTTTT.

The rearrangement uses TRBV2 and TRBJ2-5, with D possibly being TRBD2 (5 bases). Germline loops: CDR1 SNHLY, CDR2 FYNNEI. This CDR3 comprises 13 residues. V lost 8 bases, J lost 5 bases, and 15 bases lay in between. The chain's CDR3 is CASSPRAQETQYF. CDR3 nucleotide sequence: TGTGCCAGCTCCCCGAGGGCGCAGGAGACCCAGTACTTC. Drawing the rest from reference TRBV2 and TRBJ2-5, the complete variable domain is EPEVTQTPSHQVTQMGQEVILRCVPISNHLYFYWYRQILGQKVEFLVSFYNNEISEKSEIFDDQFSVERPDGSNFTLKIRSTKLEDSAMYFCASSPRAQETQYFGPGTRLLVL.

This clonotype was seen more than once but under ten times. The rearrangement joins TRBV29-1 to TRBJ1-2, with D possibly TRBD1 on 6 matching bases. V was trimmed by 4 bases and J by 2 bases, leaving 20 bases between them. Germline V CDR1 and CDR2: SQVTM, ANQGSEA. There are 16 residues in the CDR3. The CDR3: CSVGGQGPNLNYGYTF. The DNA of the CDR3 is TGCAGCGTTGGGGGACAAGGGCCGAACTTAAACTATGGCTACACCTTC. Using reference TRBV29-1 and TRBJ1-2 for the parts outside the CDR3, the full variable domain is SAVISQKPSRDICQRGTSLTIQCQVDSQVTMMFWYRQQPGQSLTLIATANQGSEATYESGFVIDKFPISRPNLTFSTLTVSNMSPEDSSIYLCSVGGQGPNLNYGYTFGSGTRLTVV.

This clonotype has only a few counts. The rearrangement joins TRBV7-9 to TRBJ2-6, with TRBD2 as a possible D gene (6 bases). The germline V gene has CDR1 SEHNR and CDR2 FQNEAQ (reference sequence). Trimming pared 2 bases from V and 2 bases from J, leaving 10 bases between. CDR3 length: 16 amino acids. CDR3 region: CASSLIPGAGANVLTF. The CDR3 coding sequence is TGTGCCAGCAGCTTAATCCCGGGGGCTGGGGCCAACGTCCTGACTTTC.

This chain links TRBV7-8 with TRBJ1-1; D gene ambiguous. V shed 5 bases and J shed 0 bases, with 13 bases lying between them. This CDR3 is 15 amino acids long. Germline CDR1 SGHVS, CDR2 FQNEAQ. In DNA, the CDR3 is TGTGCCAGCAGCCTAACGAGGGCCTTGAACACTGAAGCTTTCTTT. This translates into CASSLTRALNTEAFF.

The gene calls are TRBV5-1 and TRBJ1-4; D ambiguous. This CDR3 has 13 amino acids. Per germline, CDR1 SGHRS and CDR2 YFSETQ. Trimming pared 0 bases from V and 7 bases from J, leaving 7 bases between. The CDR3 is CASSLGTTEKLFF. Written as DNA, the CDR3 is TGCGCCAGCAGCTTGGGAACAACTGAAAAACTGTTTTTT.

The chain employs TRBV5-1 and TRBJ2-5, with D possibly called TRBD1 or TRBD2 (5 bases each). V was pared by 4 bases and J by 2 bases, with 18 bases between. The CDR3 runs to 16 residues. CDR1 and CDR2 (germline): SGHRS, YFSETQ. The CDR3 reads CASSPTGTPTQETQYF. CDR3 sequence (DNA): TGCGCCAGCAGCCCAACCGGGACGCCGACACAAGAGACCCAGTACTTC.

There are a few counts of this clonotype. This chain uses TRBV7-9 with TRBJ1-2; the match to TRBD1 covers 7 bases. Per the germline V gene, CDR1 is SEHNR and CDR2 is FQNEAQ (reference sequence). The J segment lost 3 bases and the V segment lost 4 bases, leaving 5 bases of the junction unmatched. The length of the CDR3 is 14 residues. CDR3 DNA: TGTGCCAGCAGCTCAGGGACAGCTCACTATGGCTACACCTTC. It specifies CASSSGTAHYGYTF.

Only a few counts were recorded for this clonotype. The CDR3 region has the DNA TGTGCCACCAGTGACATGACAGGAATCTATGGCTACACCTTC. This translates into CATSDMTGIYGYTF. The V and J genes are TRBV24-1 and TRBJ1-2, with D perhaps TRBD1 (6 bases). The germline V gene has CDR1 KGHDR and CDR2 SFDVKD. CDR3 size: 14 residues. Trimming left V 4 bases short and J 4 bases short, with 12 bases between.

The table lists this clonotype with many counts. The genes are TRBV7-9 and TRBJ2-2; D gene ambiguous. CDR1 and CDR2 from the germline V gene are SEHNR and FQNEAQ (reference sequence). V was clipped by 5 bases and J by 6 bases, with 7 bases between them. There are 12 residues in the CDR3. The CDR3 region is CASSRISGELFF. The CDR3 region has the DNA TGTGCCAGCAGCCGTATTTCCGGGGAGCTGTTTTTT.

The chain has TRBV5-6 and TRBJ2-7, with 7 bases fitting TRBD2. The CDR3 totals 14 residues. The V and J ends lost 3 bases and 2 bases, in that order; junction bases with no gene match: 5. Germline loops: CDR1 SGHDT, CDR2 YYEEEE. Here the CDR3 DNA reads TGTGCCAGCAGCTGGGGACGGGGGGCCTACGAGCAGTACTTC. It specifies CASSWGRGAYEQYF. Looking up the rest from reference TRBV5-6 and TRBJ2-7 gives the full variable domain: DAGVTQSPTHLIKTRGQQVTLRCSPKSGHDTVSWYQQALGQGPQFIFQYYEEEERQRGNFPDRFSGHQFPNYSSELNVNALLLGDSALYLCASSWGRGAYEQYFGPGTRLTVT.

This clonotype appeared a few times. V usage is TRBV6-5 and J usage is TRBJ2-3, with D possibly being TRBD1 (5 bases). V was trimmed by 5 bases and J by 1 base, leaving 16 bases between them. CDR1 MNHEY and CDR2 SVGAGI come from the germline V gene. This CDR3 comprises 16 residues. The DNA of the CDR3 is TGTGCCAGCAGTCACCCGACAGAAGTTGGCACAGATACGCAGTATTTT. Residues: CASSHPTEVGTDTQYF.